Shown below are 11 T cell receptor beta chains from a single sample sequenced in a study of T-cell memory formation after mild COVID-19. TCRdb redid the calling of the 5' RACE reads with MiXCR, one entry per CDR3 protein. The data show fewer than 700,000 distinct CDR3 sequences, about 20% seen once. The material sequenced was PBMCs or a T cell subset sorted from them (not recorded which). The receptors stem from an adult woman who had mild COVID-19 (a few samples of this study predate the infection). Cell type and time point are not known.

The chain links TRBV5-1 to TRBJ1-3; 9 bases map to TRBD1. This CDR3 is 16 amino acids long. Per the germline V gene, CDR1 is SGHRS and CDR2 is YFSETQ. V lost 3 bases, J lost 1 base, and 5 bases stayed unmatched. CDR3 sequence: CASSYRGQRSGNTIYF. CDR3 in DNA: TGCGCCAGCAGCTACAGGGGGCAACGGTCTGGAAACACCATATATTTT.

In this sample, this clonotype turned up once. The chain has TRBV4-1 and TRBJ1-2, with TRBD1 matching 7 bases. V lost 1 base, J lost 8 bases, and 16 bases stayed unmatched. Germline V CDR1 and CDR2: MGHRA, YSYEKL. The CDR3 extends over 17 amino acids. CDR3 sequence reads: CASSQALSWEGAEGYTF. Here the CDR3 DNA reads TGCGCCAGCAGCCAAGCCCTCAGTTGGGAGGGGGCGGAGGGCTACACCTTC.

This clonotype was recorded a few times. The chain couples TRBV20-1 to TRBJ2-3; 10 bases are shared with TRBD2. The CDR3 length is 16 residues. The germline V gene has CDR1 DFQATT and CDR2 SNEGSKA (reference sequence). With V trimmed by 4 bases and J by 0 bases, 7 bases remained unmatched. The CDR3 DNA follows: TGCAGTGCTAACGGACTAGCGGCCAGAAGCACAGATACGCAGTATTTT. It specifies CSANGLAARSTDTQYF.

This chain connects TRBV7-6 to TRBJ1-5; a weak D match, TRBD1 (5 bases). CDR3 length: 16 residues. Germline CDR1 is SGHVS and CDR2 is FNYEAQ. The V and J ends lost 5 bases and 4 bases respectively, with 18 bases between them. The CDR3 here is CASSPLGQGWNQPQHF. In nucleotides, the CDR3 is TGTGCCAGCAGCCCACTCGGGCAGGGTTGGAATCAGCCCCAGCATTTT.

CDR3 nucleotide sequence: TGTGCCAGCAGCCACACCGGACTAGCGGTGAACACCGGGGAGCTGTTTTTT. It translates to CASSHTGLAVNTGELFF. This rearrangement joins TRBV3-1 to TRBJ2-2; 10 bases align to TRBD2. The V segment lost 3 bases and the J segment 1 base; nucleotides outside the gene matches: 5. The CDR3 extends over 17 amino acids. Germline CDR1 is LGHDT and CDR2 is YNNKEL (reference sequence).

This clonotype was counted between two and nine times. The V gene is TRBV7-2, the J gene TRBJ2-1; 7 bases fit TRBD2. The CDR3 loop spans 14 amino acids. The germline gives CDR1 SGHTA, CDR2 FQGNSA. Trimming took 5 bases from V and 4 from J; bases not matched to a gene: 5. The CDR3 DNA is TGTGCCAGCAGCCCCGGAGCGGGATACAATGAGCAGTTCTTC. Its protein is CASSPGAGYNEQFF. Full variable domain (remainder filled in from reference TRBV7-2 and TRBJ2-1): GAGVSQSPSNKVTEKGKDVELRCDPISGHTALYWYRQSLGQGLEFLIYFQGNSAPDKSGLPSDRFSAERTGGSVSTLTIQRTQQEDSAVYLCASSPGAGYNEQFFGPGTRLTVL.

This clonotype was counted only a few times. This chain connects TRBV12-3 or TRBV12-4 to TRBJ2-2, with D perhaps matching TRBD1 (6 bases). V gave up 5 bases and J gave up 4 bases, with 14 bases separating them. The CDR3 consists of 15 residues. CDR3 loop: CASSTHLQGTGELFF. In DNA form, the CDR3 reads TGTGCCAGCAGTACTCATCTACAGGGCACCGGGGAGCTGTTTTTT.

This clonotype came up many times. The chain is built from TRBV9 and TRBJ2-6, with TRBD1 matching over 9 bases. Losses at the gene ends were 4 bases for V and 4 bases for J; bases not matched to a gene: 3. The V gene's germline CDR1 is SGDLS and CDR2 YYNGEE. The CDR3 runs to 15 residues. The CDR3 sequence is CASSLQGAGANVLTF. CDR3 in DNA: TGTGCCAGCAGCCTACAGGGGGCCGGGGCCAACGTCCTGACTTTC.

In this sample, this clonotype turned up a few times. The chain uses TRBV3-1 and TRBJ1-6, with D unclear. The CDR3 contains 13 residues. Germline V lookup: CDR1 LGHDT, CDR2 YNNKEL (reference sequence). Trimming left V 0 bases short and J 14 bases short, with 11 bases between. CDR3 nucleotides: TGTGCCAGCAGCCAAGAAGAGGTCGATACCCTCCACTTT. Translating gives CASSQEEVDTLHF. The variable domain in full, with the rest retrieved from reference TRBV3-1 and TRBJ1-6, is DTAVSQTPKYLVTQMGNDKSIKCEQNLGHDTMYWYKQDSKKFLKIMFSYNNKELIINETVPNRFSPKSPDKAHLNLHINSLELGDSAVYFCASSQEEVDTLHFGNGTRLTVT.

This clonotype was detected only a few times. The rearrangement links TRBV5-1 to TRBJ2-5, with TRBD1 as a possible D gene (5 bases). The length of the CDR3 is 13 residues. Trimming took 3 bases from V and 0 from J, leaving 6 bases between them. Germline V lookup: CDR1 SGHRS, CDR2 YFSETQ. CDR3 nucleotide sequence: TGCGCCAGCAGCTCCAGGGACCAAGAGACCCAGTACTTC. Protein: CASSSRDQETQYF.

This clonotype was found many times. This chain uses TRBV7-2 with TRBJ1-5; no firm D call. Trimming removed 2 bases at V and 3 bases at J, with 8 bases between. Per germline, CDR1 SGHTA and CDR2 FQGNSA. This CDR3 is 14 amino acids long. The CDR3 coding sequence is TGTGCCAGCAGCTTATCAGCAAACAATCAGCCCCAGCATTTT. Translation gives CASSLSANNQPQHF. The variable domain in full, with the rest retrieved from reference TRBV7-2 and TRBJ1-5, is GAGVSQSPSNKVTEKGKDVELRCDPISGHTALYWYRQSLGQGLEFLIYFQGNSAPDKSGLPSDRFSAERTGGSVSTLTIQRTQQEDSAVYLCASSLSANNQPQHFGDGTRLSIL.